This paragraph reports one T cell receptor (beta chain). The antigen remains undetermined. CDR1 and CDR2 from the germline V gene are ENHRY and SYGVKD. The CDR3 runs to 13 residues. Trimming took off 8 bases at V and 0 bases at J, with 7 bases between the two ends. This sample was taken from a study of CD8 T cells in ankylosing spondylitis. Each CDR3 protein gets one entry after TCRdb re-called the 5' RACE reads with MiXCR. The sample holds about 330,000 distinct CDR3 sequences, around 8% seen once. Study results and caveats: A motif in TCR beta, a set of under ten highly homologous variants, appeared characteristic of ankylosing spondylitis blood.

The sample taken for sequencing was blood, either unsorted or a sorted T cell fraction (not recorded which). This rearrangement joins TRBV10-3 to TRBJ2-2; D gene unclear. The source of this sequence is a male donor with ankylosing spondylitis. The CDR3 nucleotides read TGTGCCATCGGGGTTTCGAACACCGGGGAGCTGTTTTTT. Residues: CAIGVSNTGELFF.